This entry describes one T cell receptor (beta chain). The data are from a study of T cell responses to AZD1222 COVID-19 vaccine. Clones were sequenced by immunoSEQ multiplex PCR, and TCRdb holds only the in-frame ones, with some missing. The repertoire consists of about 150,000 clones, with 89% occurring once and the leading ten covering 4.5% to 6%. V lost 3 bases, J lost 7 bases, and 10 bases lay in between. The CDR3 sequence is 13 residues long. The germline gives CDR1 LNHDA, CDR2 SQIVND (reference sequence). The TCR was taken from an adult in good health. The genes are TRBV19 and TRBJ1-5; possible D gene TRBD1, 5 bases. The sequencing here drew on peripheral blood, taken on day 0 of AZD1222 vaccination. DNA for the CDR3: TGTGCCAGTAGTATGGGGGGTTGGCAGCCCCAGCATTTT. Translated: CASSMGGWQPQHF.